This TCR beta chain was recovered during a study of shared clonotypes between healthy human individuals. Trimming shortened V by 5 bases and J by 0 bases, and 8 bases separated the two germline ends. Germline V lookup: CDR1 SGHRS, CDR2 YFSETQ. The CDR3 is 13 amino acids. Sequencing used immunoSEQ multiplex PCR; TCRdb keeps in-frame clones, though not all of them. Of 2 million to 2.5 million clones in the sample, roughly 92% were seen once. The J gene is TRBJ1-1, the V gene TRBV5-1; D is uncertain. Sequenced input: naive CD4+ T cells from PBMCs. Subset indicated: CD45RA+ positively selected. This clonotype was sampled from a man between 18 and 35 years old in good health. Some clones in this sample may be carry-over from other donors' samples. The CDR3 reads CASRSFMNTEAFF. For the CDR3, the DNA is TGCGCCAGCAGGTCCTTTATGAACACTGAAGCTTTCTTT.